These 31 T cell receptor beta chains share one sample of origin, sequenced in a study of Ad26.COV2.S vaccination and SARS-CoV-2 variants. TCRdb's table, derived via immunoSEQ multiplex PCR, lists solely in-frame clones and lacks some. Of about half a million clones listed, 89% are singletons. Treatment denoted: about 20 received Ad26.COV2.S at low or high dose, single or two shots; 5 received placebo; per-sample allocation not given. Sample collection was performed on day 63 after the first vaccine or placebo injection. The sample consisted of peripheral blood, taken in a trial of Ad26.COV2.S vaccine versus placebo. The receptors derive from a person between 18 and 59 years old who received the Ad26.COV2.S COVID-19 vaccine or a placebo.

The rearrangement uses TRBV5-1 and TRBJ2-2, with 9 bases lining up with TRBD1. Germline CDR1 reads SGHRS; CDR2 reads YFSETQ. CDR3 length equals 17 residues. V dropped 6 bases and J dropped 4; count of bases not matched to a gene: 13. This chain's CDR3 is CASTMMVQGATTGELFF. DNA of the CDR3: TGCGCCAGCACTATGATGGTACAGGGGGCAACCACCGGGGAGCTGTTTTTT.

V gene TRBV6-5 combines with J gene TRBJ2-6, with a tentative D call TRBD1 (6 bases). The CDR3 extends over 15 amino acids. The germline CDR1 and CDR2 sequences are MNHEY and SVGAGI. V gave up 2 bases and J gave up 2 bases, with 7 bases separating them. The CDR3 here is CASSYKGAGANVLTF. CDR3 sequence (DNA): TGTGCCAGCAGTTACAAGGGGGCTGGGGCCAACGTCCTGACTTTC.

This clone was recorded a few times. The DNA for the CDR3 is TGTGCCAGCAGTGAAGGTGCGTCCACTGAAGCTTTCTTT. Protein product: CASSEGASTEAFF. This chain links TRBV25-1 with TRBJ1-1; D is uncertain. The V end was cut by 2 bases, the J end by 4 bases, with 8 bases between. The CDR3 has 13 amino acids. In germline, CDR1 is MGHDK, CDR2 SYGVNS.

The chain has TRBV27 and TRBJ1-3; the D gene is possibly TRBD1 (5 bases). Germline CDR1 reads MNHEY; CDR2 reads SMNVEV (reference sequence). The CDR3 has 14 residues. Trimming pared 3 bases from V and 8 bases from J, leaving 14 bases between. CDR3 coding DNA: TGTGCCAGCAGTTTGGGGGGATTATCGGACACCATATATTTT. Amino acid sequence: CASSLGGLSDTIYF.

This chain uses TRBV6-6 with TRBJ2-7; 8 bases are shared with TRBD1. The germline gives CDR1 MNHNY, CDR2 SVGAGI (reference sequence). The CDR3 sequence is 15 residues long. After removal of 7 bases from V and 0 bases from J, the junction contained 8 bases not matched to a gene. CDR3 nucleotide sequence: TGTGCCAGCATTAGGGGACAGGCGAACTCCTACGAGCAGTACTTC. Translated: CASIRGQANSYEQYF.

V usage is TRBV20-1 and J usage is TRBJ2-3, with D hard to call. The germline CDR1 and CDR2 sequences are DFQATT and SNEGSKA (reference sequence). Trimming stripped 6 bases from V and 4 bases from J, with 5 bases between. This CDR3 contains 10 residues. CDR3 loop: CSATADTQYF. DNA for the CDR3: TGCAGTGCGACGGCAGATACGCAGTATTTT.

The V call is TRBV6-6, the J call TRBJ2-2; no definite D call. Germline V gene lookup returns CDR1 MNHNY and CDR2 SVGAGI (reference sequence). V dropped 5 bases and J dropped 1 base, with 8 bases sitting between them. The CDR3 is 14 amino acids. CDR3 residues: CASSQKRNTGELFF. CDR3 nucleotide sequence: TGTGCCAGCAGTCAAAAGAGGAACACCGGGGAGCTGTTTTTT.

The CDR3 nucleotides are TGTGCCAGCAGTGCCAGGGACGGCGCAACTAATGAAAAACTGTTTTTT. It yields the protein CASSARDGATNEKLFF. This chain links TRBV6-1 with TRBJ1-4, with a weak D call TRBD1 (5 bases). The CDR3 is made up of 16 amino acids. V lost 4 bases and J 0 bases, leaving 12 bases between the germline ends. Per the germline V gene, CDR1 is MNHNS and CDR2 is SASEGT.

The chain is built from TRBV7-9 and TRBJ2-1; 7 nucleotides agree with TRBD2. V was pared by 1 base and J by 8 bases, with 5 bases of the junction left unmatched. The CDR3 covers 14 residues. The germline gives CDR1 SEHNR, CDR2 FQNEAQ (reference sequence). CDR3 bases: TGTGCCAGCAGCTTAGGACTAGCCTGGGATGAGCAGTTCTTC. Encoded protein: CASSLGLAWDEQFF.

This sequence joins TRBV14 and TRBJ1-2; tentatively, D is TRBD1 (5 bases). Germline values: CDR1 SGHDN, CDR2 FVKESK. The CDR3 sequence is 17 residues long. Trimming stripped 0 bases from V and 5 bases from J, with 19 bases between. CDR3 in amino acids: CASSQDELQARGYGYTF. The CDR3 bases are TGTGCCAGCAGCCAAGATGAATTGCAGGCCCGGGGGTATGGCTACACCTTC.

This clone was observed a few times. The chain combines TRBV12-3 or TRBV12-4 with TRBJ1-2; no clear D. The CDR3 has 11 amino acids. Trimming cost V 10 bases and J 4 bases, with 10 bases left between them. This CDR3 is CATSSPYGYTF. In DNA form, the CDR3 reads TGTGCCACGAGCAGCCCCTATGGCTACACCTTC.

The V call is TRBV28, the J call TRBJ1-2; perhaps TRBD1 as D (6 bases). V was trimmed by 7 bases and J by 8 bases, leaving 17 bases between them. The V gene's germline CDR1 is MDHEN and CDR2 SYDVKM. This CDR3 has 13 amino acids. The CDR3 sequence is CASNPQGFRGYTF. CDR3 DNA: TGTGCCAGCAACCCACAGGGTTTTAGGGGCTACACCTTC.

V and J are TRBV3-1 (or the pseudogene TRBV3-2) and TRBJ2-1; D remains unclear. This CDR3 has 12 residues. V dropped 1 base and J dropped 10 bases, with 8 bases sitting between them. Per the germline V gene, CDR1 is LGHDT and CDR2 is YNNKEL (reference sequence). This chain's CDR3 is CASSQGTREQFF. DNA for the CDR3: TGTGCCAGCAGCCAAGGGACCAGGGAGCAGTTCTTC.

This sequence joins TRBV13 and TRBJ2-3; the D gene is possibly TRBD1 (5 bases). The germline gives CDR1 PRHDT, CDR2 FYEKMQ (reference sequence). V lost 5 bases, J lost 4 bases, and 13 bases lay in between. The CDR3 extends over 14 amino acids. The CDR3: CASSAAGKADTQYF. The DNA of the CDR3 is TGTGCCAGCAGCGCGGCAGGGAAGGCAGATACGCAGTATTTT.

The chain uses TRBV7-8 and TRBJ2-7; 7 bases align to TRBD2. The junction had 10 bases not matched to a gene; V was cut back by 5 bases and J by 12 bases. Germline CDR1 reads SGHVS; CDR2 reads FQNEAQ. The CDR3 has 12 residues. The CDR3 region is CASSAELARVYF. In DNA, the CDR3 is TGTGCCAGCAGCGCGGAACTAGCGAGAGTGTACTTC.

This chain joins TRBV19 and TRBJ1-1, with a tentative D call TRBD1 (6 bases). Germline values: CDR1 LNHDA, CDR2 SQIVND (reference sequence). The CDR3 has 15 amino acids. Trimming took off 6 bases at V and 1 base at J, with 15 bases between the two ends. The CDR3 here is CASRPRGGRNTEAFF. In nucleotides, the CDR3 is TGTGCCAGTAGACCGAGGGGGGGGCGGAACACTGAAGCTTTCTTT.

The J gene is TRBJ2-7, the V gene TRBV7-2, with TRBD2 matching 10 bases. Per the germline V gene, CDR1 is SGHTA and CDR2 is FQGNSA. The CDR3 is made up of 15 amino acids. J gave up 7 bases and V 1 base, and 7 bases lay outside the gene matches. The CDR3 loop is CASSLGLAGAREQYF. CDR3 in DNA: TGTGCCAGCAGCTTAGGCCTAGCGGGAGCGCGGGAGCAGTACTTC.

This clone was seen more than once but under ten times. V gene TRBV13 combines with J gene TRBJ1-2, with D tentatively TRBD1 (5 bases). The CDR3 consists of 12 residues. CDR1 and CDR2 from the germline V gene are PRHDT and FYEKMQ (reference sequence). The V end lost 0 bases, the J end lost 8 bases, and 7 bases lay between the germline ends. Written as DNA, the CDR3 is TGTGCCAGCAGCTTAGGGGGGGACGGCTACACCTTC. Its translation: CASSLGGDGYTF.

CDR3 loop: CATSRDLKGHFSYEQYF. Here the CDR3 DNA reads TGTGCCACCAGCAGAGATCTAAAGGGACACTTCTCCTACGAGCAGTACTTC. The chain joins TRBV15 to TRBJ2-7; possible D gene TRBD1, 6 bases. The CDR3 runs 17 residues. The V gene lost 0 bases and the J gene lost 0 bases, with 15 bases spanning the gap. Germline lookup yields CDR1 LNHNV and CDR2 YYDKDF (reference sequence).

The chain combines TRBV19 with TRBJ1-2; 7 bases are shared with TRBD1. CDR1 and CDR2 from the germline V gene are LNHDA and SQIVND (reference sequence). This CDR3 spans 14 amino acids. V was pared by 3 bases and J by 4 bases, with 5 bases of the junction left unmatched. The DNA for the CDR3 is TGTGCCAGTAGTATCCAACAGGGGACCTATGGCTACACCTTC. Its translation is CASSIQQGTYGYTF.

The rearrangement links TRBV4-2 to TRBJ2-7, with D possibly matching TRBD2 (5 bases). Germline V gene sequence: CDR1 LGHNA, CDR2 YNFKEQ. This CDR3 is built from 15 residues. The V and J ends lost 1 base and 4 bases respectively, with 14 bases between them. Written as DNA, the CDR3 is TGTGCCAGCAGCCAAGCTACTCTAGGACTGTACGAGCAGTACTTC. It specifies CASSQATLGLYEQYF.

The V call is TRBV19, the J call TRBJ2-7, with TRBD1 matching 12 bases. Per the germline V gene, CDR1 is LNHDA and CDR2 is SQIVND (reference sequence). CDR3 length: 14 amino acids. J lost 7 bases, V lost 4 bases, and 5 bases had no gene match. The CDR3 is CASSRDRGRGEQYF. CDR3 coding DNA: TGTGCCAGTAGTAGGGACAGGGGGCGCGGGGAGCAGTACTTC.

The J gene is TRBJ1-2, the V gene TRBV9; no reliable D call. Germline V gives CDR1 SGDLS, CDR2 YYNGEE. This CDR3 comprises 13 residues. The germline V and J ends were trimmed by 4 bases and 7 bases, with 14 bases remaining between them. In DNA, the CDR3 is TGTGCCAGCAGCCTGTTGGAGACCGGTGGCTACACCTTC. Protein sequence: CASSLLETGGYTF.

The CDR3, as DNA: TGTGCCAGCAGCCCCCCAATTGGGGGGGGCAGCTCCTACAATGAGCAGTTCTTC. It yields the protein CASSPPIGGGSSYNEQFF. The V call is TRBV4-2, the J call TRBJ2-1, with TRBD2 as a possible D gene (7 bases). The CDR3 length is 18 residues. Germline V lookup: CDR1 LGHNA, CDR2 YNFKEQ. The V end lost 4 bases, the J end lost 0 bases, and 19 bases lay between the germline ends.

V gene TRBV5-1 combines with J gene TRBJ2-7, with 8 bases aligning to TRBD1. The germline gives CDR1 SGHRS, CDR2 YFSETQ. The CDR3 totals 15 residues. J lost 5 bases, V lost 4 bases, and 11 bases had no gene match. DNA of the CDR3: TGCGCCAGCAGCCTGGAGGGGACAGGAAACAACGAGCAGTACTTC. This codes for CASSLEGTGNNEQYF.

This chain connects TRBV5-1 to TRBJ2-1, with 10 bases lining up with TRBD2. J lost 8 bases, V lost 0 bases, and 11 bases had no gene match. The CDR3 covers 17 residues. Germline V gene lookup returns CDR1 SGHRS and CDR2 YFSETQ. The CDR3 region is CASSLVLAGSTRYEQFF. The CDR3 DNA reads TGCGCCAGCAGCTTGGTACTAGCGGGATCGACTAGGTATGAGCAGTTCTTC.

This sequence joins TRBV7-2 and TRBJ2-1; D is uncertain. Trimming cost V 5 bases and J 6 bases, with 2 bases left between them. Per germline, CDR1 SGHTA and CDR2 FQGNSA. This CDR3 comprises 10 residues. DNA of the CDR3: TGTGCCAGCAGCCGCAATGAGCAGTTCTTC. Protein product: CASSRNEQFF.

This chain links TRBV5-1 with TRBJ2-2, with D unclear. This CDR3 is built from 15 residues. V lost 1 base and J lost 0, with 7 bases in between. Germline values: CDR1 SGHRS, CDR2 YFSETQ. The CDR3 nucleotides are TGCGCCAGCAGCTTGAACGCCGCGAACACCGGGGAGCTGTTTTTT. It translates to CASSLNAANTGELFF.

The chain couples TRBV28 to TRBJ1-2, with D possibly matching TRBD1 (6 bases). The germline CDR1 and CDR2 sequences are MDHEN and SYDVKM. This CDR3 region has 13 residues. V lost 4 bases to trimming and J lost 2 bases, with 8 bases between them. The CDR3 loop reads CASSWDKNYGYTF. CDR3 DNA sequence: TGTGCCAGCAGTTGGGACAAAAACTATGGCTACACCTTC.

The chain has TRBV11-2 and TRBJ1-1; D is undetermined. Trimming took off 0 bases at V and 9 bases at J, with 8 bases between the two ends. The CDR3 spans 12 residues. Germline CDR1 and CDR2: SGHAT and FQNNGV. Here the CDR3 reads CASSLEKAQAFF. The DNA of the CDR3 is TGTGCCAGCAGCTTAGAAAAAGCCCAAGCTTTCTTT.

CDR3 in DNA: TGTGCCAGCAGCTTAGCAAATTTCTCTGGAAACACCATATATTTT. It yields the protein CASSLANFSGNTIYF. V and J are TRBV7-9 and TRBJ1-3, with unresolved D. Trimming took off 0 bases at V and 0 bases at J, with 6 bases between the two ends. Germline loops: CDR1 SEHNR, CDR2 FQNEAQ (reference sequence). CDR3 length equals 15 residues.